This T cell receptor beta chain was found in a study of cytotoxic CD8 clonotypes in ibrutinib-treated CLL. Study-level findings and limits: Clonality was elevated at ibrutinib response and had returned toward baseline at progression.

Germline CDR1 is MNHNS and CDR2 is SASEGT. The CDR3 runs 13 residues. The V and J ends lost 7 bases and 0 bases respectively, with 9 bases between them. On this clone itself: Its specificity is unknown.

Around 2 micrograms of genomic DNA (from cryopreserved PBMCs) were used for TCR beta libraries. The data were produced by immunoSEQ multiplex PCR, yet TCRdb's version contains in-frame clones alone and is incomplete. In the table there are over 9,000 clones, roughly four fifths of which are singletons. The V gene is TRBV6-1, the J gene TRBJ1-1; D is perhaps TRBD1 (6 bases). The specimen was PBMCs, collected at disease progression, from a patient treated with ibrutinib. This sequence was found in a human donor with chronic lymphocytic leukemia. The CDR3 reads CASKSGVNTEAFF. CDR3 bases: TGTGCCAGCAAGTCAGGGGTGAACACTGAAGCTTTCTTT.